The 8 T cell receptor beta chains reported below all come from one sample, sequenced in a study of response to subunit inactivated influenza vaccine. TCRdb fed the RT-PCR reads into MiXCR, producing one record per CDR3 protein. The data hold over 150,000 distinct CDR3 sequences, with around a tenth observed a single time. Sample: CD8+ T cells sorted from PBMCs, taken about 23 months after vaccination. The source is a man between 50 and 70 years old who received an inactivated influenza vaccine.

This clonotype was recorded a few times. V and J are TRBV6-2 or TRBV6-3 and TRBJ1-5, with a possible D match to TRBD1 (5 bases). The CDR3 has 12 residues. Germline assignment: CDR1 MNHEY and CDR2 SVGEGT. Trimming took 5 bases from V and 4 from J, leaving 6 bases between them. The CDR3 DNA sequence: TGTGCCAGCAGTGCAGGGAATCAGCCCCAGCATTTT. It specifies CASSAGNQPQHF.

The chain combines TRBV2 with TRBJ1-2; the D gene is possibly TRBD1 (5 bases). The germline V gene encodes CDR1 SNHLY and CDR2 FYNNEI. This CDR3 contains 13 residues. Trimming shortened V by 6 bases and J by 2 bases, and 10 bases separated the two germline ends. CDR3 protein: CASRWDGNYGYTF. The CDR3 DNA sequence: TGTGCCAGCAGGTGGGACGGAAACTATGGCTACACCTTC.

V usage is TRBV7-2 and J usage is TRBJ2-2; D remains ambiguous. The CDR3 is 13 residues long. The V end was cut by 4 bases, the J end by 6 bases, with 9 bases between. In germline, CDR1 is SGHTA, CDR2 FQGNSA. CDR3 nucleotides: TGTGCCAGCAGCTACAATACGGCCGGGGAGCTGTTTTTT. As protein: CASSYNTAGELFF. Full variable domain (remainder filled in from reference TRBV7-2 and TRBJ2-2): GAGVSQSPSNKVTEKGKDVELRCDPISGHTALYWYRQSLGQGLEFLIYFQGNSAPDKSGLPSDRFSAERTGGSVSTLTIQRTQQEDSAVYLCASSYNTAGELFFGEGSRLTVL.

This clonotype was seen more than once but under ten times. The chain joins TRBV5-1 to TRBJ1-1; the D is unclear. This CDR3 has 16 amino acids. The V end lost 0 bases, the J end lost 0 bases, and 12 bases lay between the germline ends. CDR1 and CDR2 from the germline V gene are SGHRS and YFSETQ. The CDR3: CASSLEGADVNTEAFF. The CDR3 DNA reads TGCGCCAGCAGCTTGGAGGGTGCGGACGTGAACACTGAAGCTTTCTTT.

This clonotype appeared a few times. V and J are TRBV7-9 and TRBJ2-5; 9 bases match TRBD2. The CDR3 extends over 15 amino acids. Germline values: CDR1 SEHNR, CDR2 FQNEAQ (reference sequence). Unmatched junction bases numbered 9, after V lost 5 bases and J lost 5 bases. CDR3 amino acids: CASSRGLATEETQYF. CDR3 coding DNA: TGTGCCAGCAGCCGGGGACTAGCCACAGAGGAGACCCAGTACTTC.

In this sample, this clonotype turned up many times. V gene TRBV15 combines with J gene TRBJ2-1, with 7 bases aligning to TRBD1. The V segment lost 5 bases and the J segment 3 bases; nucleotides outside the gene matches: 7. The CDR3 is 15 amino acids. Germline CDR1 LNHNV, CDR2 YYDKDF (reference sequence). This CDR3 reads CATSFRGNYYNEQFF. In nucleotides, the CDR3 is TGTGCCACCAGCTTCAGGGGGAATTACTACAATGAGCAGTTCTTC.

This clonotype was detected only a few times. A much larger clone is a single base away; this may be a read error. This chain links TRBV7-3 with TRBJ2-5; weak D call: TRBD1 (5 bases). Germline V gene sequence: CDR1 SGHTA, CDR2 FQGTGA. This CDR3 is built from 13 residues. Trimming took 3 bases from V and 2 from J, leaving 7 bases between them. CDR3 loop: CASSLRQQETQYF. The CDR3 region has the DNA TGTGCCAGCAGCTTGCGACAGCAAGAGACCCAGTACTTC.

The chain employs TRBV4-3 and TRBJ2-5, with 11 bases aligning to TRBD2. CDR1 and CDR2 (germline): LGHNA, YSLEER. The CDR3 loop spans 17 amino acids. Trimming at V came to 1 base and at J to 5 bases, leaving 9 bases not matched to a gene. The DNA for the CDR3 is TGCGCCAGCAGCCAAGTTTATAGCGGGAGGGCCGGCGAGACCCAGTACTTC. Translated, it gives CASSQVYSGRAGETQYF.